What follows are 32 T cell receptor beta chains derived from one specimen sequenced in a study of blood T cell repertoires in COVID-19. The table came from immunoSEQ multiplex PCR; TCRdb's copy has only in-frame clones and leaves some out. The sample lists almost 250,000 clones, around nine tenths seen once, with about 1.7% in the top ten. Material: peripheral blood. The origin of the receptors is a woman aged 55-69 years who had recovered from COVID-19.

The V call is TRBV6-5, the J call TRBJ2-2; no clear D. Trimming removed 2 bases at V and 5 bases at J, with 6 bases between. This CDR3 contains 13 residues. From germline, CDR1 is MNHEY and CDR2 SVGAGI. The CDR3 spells CASSYTETGELFF. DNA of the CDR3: TGTGCCAGCAGTTACACGGAGACCGGGGAGCTGTTTTTT.

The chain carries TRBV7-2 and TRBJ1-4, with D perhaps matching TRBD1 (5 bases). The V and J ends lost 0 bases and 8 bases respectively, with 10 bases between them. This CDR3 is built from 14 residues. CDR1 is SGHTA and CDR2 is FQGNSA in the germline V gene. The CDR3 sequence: CASSLALTVEKLFF. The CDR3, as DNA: TGTGCCAGCAGCTTAGCGTTGACAGTCGAAAAACTGTTTTTT.

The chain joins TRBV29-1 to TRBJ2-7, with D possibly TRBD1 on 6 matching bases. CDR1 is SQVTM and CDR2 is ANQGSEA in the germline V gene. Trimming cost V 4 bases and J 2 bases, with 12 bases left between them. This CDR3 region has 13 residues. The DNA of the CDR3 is TGCAGCGTTGCTTACAGGGCCGCCTACGAGCAGTACTTC. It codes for CSVAYRAAYEQYF.

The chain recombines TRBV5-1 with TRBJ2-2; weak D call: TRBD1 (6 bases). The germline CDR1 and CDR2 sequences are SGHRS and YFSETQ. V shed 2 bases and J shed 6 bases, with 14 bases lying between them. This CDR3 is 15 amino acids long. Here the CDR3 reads CASSFRDTFSGELFF. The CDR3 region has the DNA TGCGCCAGCAGCTTCCGGGACACTTTCTCCGGGGAGCTGTTTTTT.

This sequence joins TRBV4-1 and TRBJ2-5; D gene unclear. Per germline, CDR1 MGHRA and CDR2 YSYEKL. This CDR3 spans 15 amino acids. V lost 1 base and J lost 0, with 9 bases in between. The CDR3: CASSQVPRYQETQYF. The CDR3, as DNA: TGCGCCAGCAGCCAAGTCCCTAGATACCAAGAGACCCAGTACTTC.

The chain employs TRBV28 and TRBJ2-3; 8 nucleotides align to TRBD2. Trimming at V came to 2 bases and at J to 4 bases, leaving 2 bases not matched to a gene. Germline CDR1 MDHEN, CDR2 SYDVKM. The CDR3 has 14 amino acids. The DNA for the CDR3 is TGTGCCAGCAGTTTACGGGGGGGCCCAGATACGCAGTATTTT. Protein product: CASSLRGGPDTQYF. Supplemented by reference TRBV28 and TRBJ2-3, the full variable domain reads DVKVTQSSRYLVKRTGEKVFLECVQDMDHENMFWYRQDPGLGLRLIYFSYDVKMKEKGDIPEGYSVSREKKERFSLILESASTNQTSMYLCASSLRGGPDTQYFGPGTRLTVL.

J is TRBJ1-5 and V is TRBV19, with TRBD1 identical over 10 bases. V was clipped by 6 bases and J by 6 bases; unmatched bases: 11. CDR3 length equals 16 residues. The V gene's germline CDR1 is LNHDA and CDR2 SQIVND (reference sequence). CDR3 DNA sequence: TGTGCCAGTAGCCCCTTATCCGGACAGGGGGGTCAGCCCCAGCATTTT. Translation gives CASSPLSGQGGQPQHF.

The CDR3 is CASSQTLRQGAGETQYF. In nucleotides, the CDR3 is TGTGCCAGCAGCCAAACGTTGCGGCAGGGGGCCGGGGAGACCCAGTACTTC. The chain joins TRBV3-1 (or the pseudogene TRBV3-2) to TRBJ2-5; 8 bases match TRBD1. V dropped 2 bases and J dropped 5; count of bases not matched to a gene: 13. The CDR3 runs 17 residues. CDR1 LGHDT and CDR2 YNNKEL come from the germline V gene (reference sequence).

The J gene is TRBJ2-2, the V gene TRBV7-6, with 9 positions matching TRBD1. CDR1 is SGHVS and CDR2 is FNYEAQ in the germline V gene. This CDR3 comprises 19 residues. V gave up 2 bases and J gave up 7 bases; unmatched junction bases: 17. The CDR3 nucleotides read TGTGCCAGCAGCTTACACCCTACAGGGGGCCTCTCTTCCCTCGGGGAGCTGTTTTTT. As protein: CASSLHPTGGLSSLGELFF. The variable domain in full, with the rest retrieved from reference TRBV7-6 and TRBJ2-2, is GAGVSQSPRYKVTKRGQDVALRCDPISGHVSLYWYRQALGQGPEFLTYFNYEAQQDKSGLPNDRFSAERPEGSISTLTIQRTEQRDSAMYRCASSLHPTGGLSSLGELFFGEGSRLTVL.

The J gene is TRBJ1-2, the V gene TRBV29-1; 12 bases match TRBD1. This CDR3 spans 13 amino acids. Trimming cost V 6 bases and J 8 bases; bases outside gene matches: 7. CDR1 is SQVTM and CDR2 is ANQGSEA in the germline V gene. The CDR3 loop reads CSVEGQGAWGYTF. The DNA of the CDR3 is TGCAGCGTCGAGGGACAGGGGGCTTGGGGCTACACCTTC.

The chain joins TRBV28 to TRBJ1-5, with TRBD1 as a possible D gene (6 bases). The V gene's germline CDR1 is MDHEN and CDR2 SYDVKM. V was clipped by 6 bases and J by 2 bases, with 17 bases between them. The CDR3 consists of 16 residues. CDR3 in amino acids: CASSIGGAWGNQPQHF. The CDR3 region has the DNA TGTGCCAGCAGCATCGGGGGGGCGTGGGGCAATCAGCCCCAGCATTTT.

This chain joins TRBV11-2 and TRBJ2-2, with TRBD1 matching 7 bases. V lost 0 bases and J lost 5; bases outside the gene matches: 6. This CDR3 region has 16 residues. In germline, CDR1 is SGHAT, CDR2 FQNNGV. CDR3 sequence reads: CASSLDWDSQTGELFF. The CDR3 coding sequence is TGTGCCAGCAGCTTAGATTGGGACAGTCAAACCGGGGAGCTGTTTTTT. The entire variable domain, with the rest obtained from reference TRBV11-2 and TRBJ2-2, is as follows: EAGVAQSPRYKIIEKRQSVAFWCNPISGHATLYWYQQILGQGPKLLIQFQNNGVVDDSQLPKDRFSAERLKGVDSTLKIQPAKLEDSAVYLCASSLDWDSQTGELFFGEGSRLTVL.

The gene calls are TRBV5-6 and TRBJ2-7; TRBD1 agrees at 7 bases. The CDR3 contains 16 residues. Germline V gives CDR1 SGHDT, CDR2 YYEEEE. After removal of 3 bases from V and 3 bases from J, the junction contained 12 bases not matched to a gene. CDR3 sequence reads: CASSSRTGYIGYEQYF. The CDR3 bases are TGTGCCAGCAGCTCCCGGACAGGCTATATTGGCTACGAGCAGTACTTC.

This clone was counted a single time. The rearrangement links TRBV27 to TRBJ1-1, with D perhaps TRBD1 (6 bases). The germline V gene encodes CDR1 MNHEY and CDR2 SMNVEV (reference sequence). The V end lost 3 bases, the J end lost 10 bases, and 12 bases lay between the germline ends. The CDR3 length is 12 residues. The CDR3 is CASSFLQGRAFF. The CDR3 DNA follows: TGTGCCAGCAGTTTTCTCCAGGGGCGAGCTTTCTTT.

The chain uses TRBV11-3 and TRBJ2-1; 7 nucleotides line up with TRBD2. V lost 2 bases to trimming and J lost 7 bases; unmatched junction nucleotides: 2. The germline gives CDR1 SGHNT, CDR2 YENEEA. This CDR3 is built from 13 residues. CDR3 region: CASSLLAENEQFF. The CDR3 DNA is TGTGCCAGCAGCTTACTAGCGGAGAATGAGCAGTTCTTC.

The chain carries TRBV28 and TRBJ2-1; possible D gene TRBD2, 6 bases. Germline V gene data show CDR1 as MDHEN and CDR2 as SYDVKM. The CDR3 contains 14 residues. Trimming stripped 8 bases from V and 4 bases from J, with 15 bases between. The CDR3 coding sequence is TGTGCCAGCCTCTGGACGGAGGGTTACAATGAGCAGTTCTTC. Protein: CASLWTEGYNEQFF.

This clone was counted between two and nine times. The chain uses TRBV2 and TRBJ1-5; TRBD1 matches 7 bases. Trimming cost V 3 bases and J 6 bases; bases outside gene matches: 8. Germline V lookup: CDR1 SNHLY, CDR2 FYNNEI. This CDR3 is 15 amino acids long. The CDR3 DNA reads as TGTGCCAGCAGTGAGCAGACAGGGTCGAGTCAGCCCCAGCATTTT. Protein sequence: CASSEQTGSSQPQHF.

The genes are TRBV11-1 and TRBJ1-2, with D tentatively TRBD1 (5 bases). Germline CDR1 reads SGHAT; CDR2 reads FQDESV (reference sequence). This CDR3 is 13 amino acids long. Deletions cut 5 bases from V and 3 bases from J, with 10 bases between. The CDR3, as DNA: TGTGCCAGCAGCGCACAGGATTACTATGGCTACACCTTC. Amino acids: CASSAQDYYGYTF. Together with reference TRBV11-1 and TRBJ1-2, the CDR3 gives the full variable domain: EAEVAQSPRYKITEKSQAVAFWCDPISGHATLYWYRQILGQGPELLVQFQDESVVDDSQLPKDRFSAERLKGVDSTLKIQPAELGDSAMYLCASSAQDYYGYTFGSGTRLTVV.

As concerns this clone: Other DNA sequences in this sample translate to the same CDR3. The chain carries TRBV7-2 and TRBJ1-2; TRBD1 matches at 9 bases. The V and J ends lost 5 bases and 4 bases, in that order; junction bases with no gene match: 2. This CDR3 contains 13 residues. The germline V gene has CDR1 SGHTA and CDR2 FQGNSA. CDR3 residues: CASSLDRGYGYTF. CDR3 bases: TGTGCCAGCAGCCTGGACAGGGGCTATGGCTACACCTTC. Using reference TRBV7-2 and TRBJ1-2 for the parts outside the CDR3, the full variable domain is GAGVSQSPSNKVTEKGKDVELRCDPISGHTALYWYRQSLGQGLEFLIYFQGNSAPDKSGLPSDRFSAERTGGSVSTLTIQRTQQEDSAVYLCASSLDRGYGYTFGSGTRLTVV.

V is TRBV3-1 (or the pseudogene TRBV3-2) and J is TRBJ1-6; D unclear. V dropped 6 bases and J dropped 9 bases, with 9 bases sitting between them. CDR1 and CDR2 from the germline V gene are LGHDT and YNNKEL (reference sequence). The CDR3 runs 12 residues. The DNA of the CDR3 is TGTGCCAGCAGTTCAGAAATTTCACCCCTCCACTTT. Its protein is CASSSEISPLHF.

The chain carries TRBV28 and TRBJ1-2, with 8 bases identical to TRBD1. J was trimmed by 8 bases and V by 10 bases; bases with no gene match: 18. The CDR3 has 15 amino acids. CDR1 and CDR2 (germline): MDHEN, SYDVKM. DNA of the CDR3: TGTGCCACCCTACTCTTGGACAGGGTGTTTTACGGCTACACCTTC. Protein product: CATLLLDRVFYGYTF.

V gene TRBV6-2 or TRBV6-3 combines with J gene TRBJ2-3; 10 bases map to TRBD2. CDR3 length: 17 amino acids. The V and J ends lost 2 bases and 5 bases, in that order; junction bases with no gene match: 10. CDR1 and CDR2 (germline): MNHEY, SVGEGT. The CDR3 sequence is CASSYAGLSGGGDTQYF. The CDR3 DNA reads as TGTGCCAGCAGTTACGCCGGACTAAGCGGGGGGGGAGATACGCAGTATTTT.

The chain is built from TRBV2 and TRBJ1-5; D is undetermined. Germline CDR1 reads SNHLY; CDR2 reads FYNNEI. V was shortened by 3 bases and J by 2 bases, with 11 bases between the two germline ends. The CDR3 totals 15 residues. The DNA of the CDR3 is TGTGCCAGCAGTGATATCTCTATGGGCAATCAGCCCCAGCATTTT. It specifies CASSDISMGNQPQHF.

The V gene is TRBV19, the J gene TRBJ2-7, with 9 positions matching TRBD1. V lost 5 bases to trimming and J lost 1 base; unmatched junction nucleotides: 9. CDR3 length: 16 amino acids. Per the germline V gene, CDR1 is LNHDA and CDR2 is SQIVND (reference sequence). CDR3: CASSPRGGQGSYEQYF. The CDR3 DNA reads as TGTGCCAGTAGTCCCCGCGGGGGACAGGGTTCCTACGAGCAGTACTTC.

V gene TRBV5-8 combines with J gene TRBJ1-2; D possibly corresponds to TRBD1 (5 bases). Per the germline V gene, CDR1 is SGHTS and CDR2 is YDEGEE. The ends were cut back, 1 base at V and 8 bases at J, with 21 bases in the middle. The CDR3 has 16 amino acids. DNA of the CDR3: TGTGCCAGCAGCTTGTTAGCCGGGGGGATCGATGGAGGCTACACCTTC. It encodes CASSLLAGGIDGGYTF. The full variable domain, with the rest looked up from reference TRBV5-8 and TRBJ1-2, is EAGVTQSPTHLIKTRGQQATLRCSPISGHTSVYWYQQALGLGLQFLLWYDEGEERNRGNFPPRFSGRQFPNYSSELNVNALELEDSALYLCASSLLAGGIDGGYTFGSGTRLTVV.

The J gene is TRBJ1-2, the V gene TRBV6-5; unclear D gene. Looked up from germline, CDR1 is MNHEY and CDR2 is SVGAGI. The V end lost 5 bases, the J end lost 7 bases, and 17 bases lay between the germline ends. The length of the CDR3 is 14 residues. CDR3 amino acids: CASSTPFNGFGYTF. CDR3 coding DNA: TGTGCCAGCAGTACGCCGTTCAACGGGTTTGGCTACACCTTC.

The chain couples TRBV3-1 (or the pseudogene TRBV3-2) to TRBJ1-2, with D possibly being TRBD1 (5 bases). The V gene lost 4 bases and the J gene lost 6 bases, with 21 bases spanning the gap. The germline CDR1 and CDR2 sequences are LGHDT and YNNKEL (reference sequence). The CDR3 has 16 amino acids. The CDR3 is CASSRYGTAWGDGYTF. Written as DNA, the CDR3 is TGTGCCAGCAGCCGCTATGGGACTGCGTGGGGGGATGGCTACACCTTC.

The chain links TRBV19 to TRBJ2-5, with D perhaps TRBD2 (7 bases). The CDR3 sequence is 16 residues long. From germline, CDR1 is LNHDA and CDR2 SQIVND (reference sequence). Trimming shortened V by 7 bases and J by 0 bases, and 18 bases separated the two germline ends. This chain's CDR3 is CASNPFYGGHQETQYF. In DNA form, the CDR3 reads TGTGCCAGTAACCCCTTTTACGGGGGGCACCAAGAGACCCAGTACTTC.

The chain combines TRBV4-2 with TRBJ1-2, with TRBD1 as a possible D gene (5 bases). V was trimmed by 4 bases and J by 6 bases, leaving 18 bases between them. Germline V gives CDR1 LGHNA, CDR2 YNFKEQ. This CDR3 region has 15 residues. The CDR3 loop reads CASSRFWQDNDGYTF. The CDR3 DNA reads TGTGCCAGCAGCCGATTTTGGCAGGACAACGATGGCTACACCTTC.

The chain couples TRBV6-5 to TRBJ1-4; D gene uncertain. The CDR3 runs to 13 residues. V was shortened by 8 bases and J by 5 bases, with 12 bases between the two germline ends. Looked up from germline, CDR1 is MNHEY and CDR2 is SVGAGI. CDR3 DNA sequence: TGTGCCAGCCGATGGACGGGGAATGAAAAACTGTTTTTT. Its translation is CASRWTGNEKLFF.

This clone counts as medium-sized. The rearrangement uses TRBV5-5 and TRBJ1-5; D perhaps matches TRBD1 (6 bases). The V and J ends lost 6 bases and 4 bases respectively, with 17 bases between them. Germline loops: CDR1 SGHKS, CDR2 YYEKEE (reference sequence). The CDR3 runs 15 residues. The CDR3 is CASTPGAQGNQPQHF. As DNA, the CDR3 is TGTGCCAGCACCCCCGGAGCCCAGGGGAATCAGCCCCAGCATTTT.

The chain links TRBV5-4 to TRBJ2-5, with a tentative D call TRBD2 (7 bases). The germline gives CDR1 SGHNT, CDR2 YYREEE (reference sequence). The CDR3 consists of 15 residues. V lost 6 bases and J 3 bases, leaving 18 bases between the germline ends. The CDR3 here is CASTHQRGREETQYF. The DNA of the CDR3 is TGTGCCAGCACGCACCAAAGGGGGAGGGAAGAGACCCAGTACTTC.